The 5 T cell receptor beta chains presented below share a single source sample, sequenced in a study of T cells in Graves' hyperthyroidism and ophthalmopathy. Amplification of TCR beta CDR3 regions was performed using RNA transcripts as template. During a first-round RT-PCR of the TCR CDR3, the HTBI primer set was used. TCRdb reanalysed the multiplex PCR reads using MiXCR and keeps one entry per CDR3 protein. This sample carries about 380,000 distinct CDR3 sequences, roughly 14% of them seen once, and the ten largest clones take less than 25%. Material for sequencing was blood. Every receptor here comes from a man younger than 40 with Graves' hyperthyroidism that later progressed to Graves' ophthalmopathy.

A note on this clonotype: The junction departs from the called germline gene at one end, perhaps through a read error. This rearrangement joins TRBV5-1 to TRBJ1-1; 8 bases are a match to TRBD1. The CDR3 consists of 14 residues. From germline, CDR1 is SGHRS and CDR2 YFSETQ. The CDR3 is CASSDRDRLTEALF. The CDR3 DNA reads as TGCGCCAGCAGCGACCGGGACAGGCTTACTGAAGCTCTCTTT.

V and J are TRBV5-6 and TRBJ1-6, with TRBD1 matching over 7 bases. The CDR3 extends over 15 amino acids. Germline loops: CDR1 SGHDT, CDR2 YYEEEE. The J segment lost 5 bases and the V segment lost 0 bases, leaving 2 bases of the junction unmatched. CDR3 bases: TGTGCCAGCAGCTTGGGAGGGGGCCATAATTCACCCCTCCACTTT. Translating gives CASSLGGGHNSPLHF. Filled out from reference TRBV5-6 and TRBJ1-6, the complete variable domain reads DAGVTQSPTHLIKTRGQQVTLRCSPKSGHDTVSWYQQALGQGPQFIFQYYEEEERQRGNFPDRFSGHQFPNYSSELNVNALLLGDSALYLCASSLGGGHNSPLHFGNGTRLTVT.

This clonotype was recorded at least ten times. J is TRBJ1-2 and V is TRBV11-2, with a possible D match to TRBD1 (5 bases). The CDR3 contains 15 residues. Germline V gives CDR1 SGHAT, CDR2 FQNNGV. Trimming removed 5 bases from V and 3 bases from J, with 16 bases in between. The CDR3 sequence is CASSLAMTAHYGYTF. CDR3 coding DNA: TGTGCCAGCAGCCTTGCAATGACAGCCCACTATGGCTACACCTTC.

This clonotype has just a few counts. The genes are TRBV10-2 and TRBJ2-7, with D uncertain. The CDR3 runs to 11 residues. Germline loops: CDR1 WSHSY, CDR2 SAAADI. Between the trimmed V and J ends, which lost 4 bases and 4 bases, there was a span of 5 bases. The CDR3 here is CASSVKYEQYF. CDR3 DNA sequence: TGCGCCAGCAGTGTAAAGTACGAGCAGTACTTC.

The gene calls are TRBV4-1 and TRBJ1-6; possible D gene TRBD1, 5 bases. This CDR3 is 15 amino acids long. The V end was cut by 0 bases, the J end by 2 bases, with 5 bases between. CDR1 and CDR2 (germline): MGHRA, YSYEKL. The CDR3 coding sequence is TGCGCCAGCAGCCAAGAGGGGGCCTATAATTCACCCCTCCACTTT. This sequence encodes CASSQEGAYNSPLHF.